This TCR beta chain is from a study of blood T cell repertoires in COVID-19 (TCRdb year 2020). Regarding the research as a whole: The collaborator samples originated in the United States, Italy and Spain and spanned the acute and convalescent phases of COVID-19. The prospective study material was composed of cDNA or gDNA derived from T cells, B-cell-depleted T cells, or PBMCs. Deeply sampled blood TCRbeta repertoires from subjects exposed to, actively infected with, or recovered from COVID-19 were included in the dataset. A freely available public database, intended as a resource for researchers studying the immune response to SARS-CoV-2, is where the repertoires were released. Samples were obtained from the ongoing ImmuneRACE study (first 160 participants) and from about 1,300 subjects provided by 6 global collaborators. A de-identified subject ID, COVID-19 status, age in years and sex were almost always included in the sample metadata. Where available, HLA class I and class II types were taken from metadata supplied by the sample provider and were not determined by assay-based typing.

After removal of 6 bases from V and 3 bases from J, the junction retains 7 bases not matched to a gene. Taken from cysteine to phenylalanine, the CDR3 has 14 residues. Only CDR3 DNA remains: 42 bases, in frame from the first base. In the germline V gene, CDR1 corresponds to SGHNT and CDR2 to YENEEA. Each collaborating institution followed its own protocols to collect whole blood in K2EDTA tubes. For TCRbeta analysis, collaborators shipped samples in one of three forms: frozen whole blood, isolated PBMCs, or DNA extracted from either of those sample types. The paper as a whole reports these results and caveats: How much clinical and demographic metadata was included differed by source and by participant, and the metadata was provided uncurated.

Comments on this clone: Its antigen is still unknown. Within one base of it there is no much larger clone, and no base qualities were kept.

TCRbeta CDR3 regions were amplified from genomic DNA using the immunoSEQ Assay, a bias-controlled multiplex PCR. As for the original processing: Within the assay, amplification of reference gene primers was used to estimate how many nucleated cells each sample contained. To quantify the absolute abundance of each unique TCRbeta CDR3 rearrangement, sequence reads were collapsed and filtered. For each sample, productive Simpson clonality was calculated as the square root of Simpson's diversity index across productive rearrangements. Sourced from immuneACCESS, this table was stored by TCRdb with only in-frame sequences that have V and J called. A share of the clones is absent; for the studies checked, an unresolved V gene accounts for under half, and the remainder has no known explanation. That table gives V, J and clone size, and the DNA gave D and trimming. The sample table records about 100,000 clones; approximately 70% of these occur just once. The ten biggest clones cover around 1.7% of the sample.

This TCR came from a woman in her thirties or forties with acute or convalescent COVID-19. Here the chain combines TRBV11-3 and TRBJ2-7; 8 middle bases align to TRBD1. Sequencing was performed on peripheral blood. The CDR3 here reads CASSLTGTGYEQYF. The DNA sequence is given as TGTGCCAGCAGTTTAACAGGGACAGGCTACGAGCAGTACTTC.